This entry features one TCR beta chain sequence. Single viable CD3+CD4+CD8-CD45RO+ cells were sorted as the memory CD4+ T cells. The data stem from a study of memory CD4+ T cells and cytomegalovirus serostatus. This CDR3 is built from 16 residues. CDR1 KGHSH and CDR2 LQKENI come from the germline V gene. V lost 6 bases and J lost 3; bases outside the gene matches: 11. The data were produced by immunoSEQ multiplex PCR, yet TCRdb's version contains in-frame clones alone and is incomplete. The top ten hold more than 0.5% of the sample, which has tens of thousands of clones, around 76% seen once. Sequenced sample: memory CD4+ T cells from blood. The chain couples TRBV18 to TRBJ2-7; TRBD1 matches at 10 bases. The clonotype originates from an adult in good health and CMV-seronegative. Some clones in this sample may be carry-over from other donors' samples. CDR3 in amino acids: CASSRQGATPYYEQYF. In DNA, the CDR3 is TGTGCCAGCTCTCGACAGGGGGCGACACCCTACTACGAGCAGTACTTC.